The 18 T cell receptor beta chains presented below share a single source sample, sequenced in a study of shared clonotypes between healthy human individuals. TCRdb's copy holds only in-frame clones and misses some; the assay was immunoSEQ multiplex PCR. The sample lists about 360,000 clones, roughly 80% occurring once. The sequenced sample consisted of memory CD4+ T cells sorted from blood. The subset denotes: CD45RA-negative fraction. All receptors derive from a man aged 30 to 39 in good health.

About this clone: The sample carries other DNA sequences with the same CDR3. The chain carries TRBV5-1 and TRBJ2-5, with TRBD2 as a possible D gene (5 bases). V lost 0 bases, J lost 3 bases, and 6 bases lay in between. The CDR3 spans 13 residues. CDR1 is SGHRS, CDR2 YFSETQ, per germline. The chain's CDR3 is CASSLGAEETQYF. In DNA, the CDR3 is TGCGCCAGCAGCTTGGGAGCGGAAGAGACCCAGTACTTC.

The chain combines TRBV4-3 with TRBJ1-5; D is uncertain. CDR1 is LGHNA and CDR2 is YSLEER in the germline V gene. The germline V and J ends were trimmed by 0 bases and 4 bases, with 7 bases remaining between them. This CDR3 spans 14 amino acids. The CDR3: CASSQDFGNQPQHF. The CDR3 bases are TGCGCCAGCAGCCAAGATTTTGGAAATCAGCCCCAGCATTTT.

The CDR3 region has the DNA TGTGCCAGCAGGGCGGGAGCGGCCGGGGAGCTGTTTTTT. Protein sequence: CASRAGAAGELFF. The rearrangement joins TRBV28 to TRBJ2-2; 7 bases fit TRBD2. V was pared by 6 bases and J by 6 bases, with 4 bases of the junction left unmatched. The CDR3 sequence is 13 residues long. Germline CDR1 and CDR2: MDHEN and SYDVKM.

V is TRBV29-1 and J is TRBJ2-5; TRBD2 aligns across 10 bases. The germline CDR1 and CDR2 sequences are SQVTM and ANQGSEA. The CDR3 spans 15 residues. Trimming removed 4 bases from V and 2 bases from J; junction bases left unmatched: 7. Here the CDR3 DNA reads TGCAGCGTTGTGGAGGGGACTAGCGCACAAGAGACCCAGTACTTC. It is translated as CSVVEGTSAQETQYF.

Concerning this clone itself: At one end, the junction sequence differs from germline, possibly due to a read error. The V gene is TRBV15, the J gene TRBJ2-3, with a weak D call TRBD1 (7 bases). CDR3 length equals 13 residues. Per the germline V gene, CDR1 is LNHNV and CDR2 is YYDKDF (reference sequence). The CDR3 region has the DNA TGTGCCACCAGCAGGGAGGGGACAGCTACGCAGTATTTT. Translating it yields CATSREGTATQYF.

The chain combines TRBV10-1 with TRBJ2-1, with D unclear. Germline CDR1 is WNHNN and CDR2 is SYGVQD (reference sequence). The CDR3 consists of 11 residues. Trimming removed 8 bases from V and 1 base from J, with 3 bases in between. CDR3 protein: CASGSYNEQFF. For the CDR3, the DNA is TGCGCCAGCGGTTCCTACAATGAGCAGTTCTTC.

In this sample, this clone turned up a few times. This chain connects TRBV19 to TRBJ2-3; 14 bases are shared with TRBD2. The CDR3 runs 18 residues. Germline V gene lookup returns CDR1 LNHDA and CDR2 SQIVND (reference sequence). After removal of 7 bases from V and 3 bases from J, the junction contained 12 bases not matched to a gene. CDR3 DNA: TGTGCCAGTACCCCGGGACTAGCGGGAGACTCAAGGACAGATACGCAGTATTTT. Its translation: CASTPGLAGDSRTDTQYF.

The chain recombines TRBV14 with TRBJ1-2, with a weak D call TRBD1 (6 bases). The CDR3 loop spans 17 amino acids. V was shortened by 0 bases and J by 4 bases, with 18 bases between the two germline ends. The germline V gene encodes CDR1 SGHDN and CDR2 FVKESK. The CDR3 DNA sequence: TGTGCCAGCAGCCAAGAGAAAGGGGGTCCTCCTTTCTATGGCTACACCTTC. It specifies CASSQEKGGPPFYGYTF.

The chain is built from TRBV6-6 and TRBJ1-4; possible D gene TRBD1, 5 bases. CDR1 and CDR2 (germline): MNHNY, SVGAGI (reference sequence). This CDR3 region has 16 residues. The ends were cut back, 0 bases at V and 5 bases at J, with 13 bases in the middle. CDR3 loop: CASSYSGTTRNEKLFF. The CDR3 DNA reads TGTGCCAGCAGTTACTCGGGGACCACAAGGAATGAAAAACTGTTTTTT.

CDR3 sequence: CSVSYSRYGYTF. DNA for the CDR3: TGCAGCGTTTCCTACAGTCGCTATGGCTACACCTTC. The V and J genes are TRBV29-1 and TRBJ1-2; D uncertain. Germline-derived CDR1 and CDR2 are SQVTM and ANQGSEA. Deletions cut 5 bases from V and 4 bases from J, with 11 bases between. This CDR3 contains 12 residues.

The V gene is TRBV29-1, the J gene TRBJ2-2; the D is unclear. The V gene's germline CDR1 is SQVTM and CDR2 ANQGSEA. V was pared by 2 bases and J by 4 bases, with 17 bases between. The CDR3 sequence is 16 residues long. CDR3 loop: CSVETRRLGRTGELFF. CDR3 nucleotide sequence: TGCAGCGTTGAAACTCGGAGATTAGGACGCACCGGGGAGCTGTTTTTT.

The chain employs TRBV18 and TRBJ2-3; D remains unclear. Germline loops: CDR1 KGHSH, CDR2 LQKENI. V was pared by 6 bases and J by 4 bases, with 23 bases between. CDR3 length: 17 amino acids. The CDR3 here is CASSPKSKGRVADTQYF. As DNA, the CDR3 is TGTGCCAGCTCGCCGAAAAGCAAGGGCCGAGTGGCAGATACGCAGTATTTT. The full variable domain, rest sourced from reference TRBV18 and TRBJ2-3, is NAGVMQNPRHLVRRRGQEARLRCSPMKGHSHVYWYRQLPEEGLKFMVYLQKENIIDESGMPKERFSAEFPKEGPSILRIQQVVRGDSAAYFCASSPKSKGRVADTQYFGPGTRLTVL.

V and J are TRBV10-2 and TRBJ1-2; 7 bases map to TRBD1. Germline lookup yields CDR1 WSHSY and CDR2 SAAADI. J lost 8 bases, V lost 5 bases, and 8 bases had no gene match. The CDR3 sequence is 13 residues long. CDR3 nucleotides: TGCGCCAGCAGTCCGGGACAGCTATGGGGCTACACCTTC. Amino acids: CASSPGQLWGYTF.

This clone was observed once. The rearrangement uses TRBV5-4 and TRBJ1-3; unclear D gene. Germline CDR1 and CDR2: SGHNT and YYREEE (reference sequence). V was cut by 4 bases and J by 4 bases, with 12 bases left in between. This CDR3 is 14 amino acids long. The CDR3 DNA follows: TGTGCCAGCAGCCGATTCCAAGGAGGAAACACCATATATTTT. This gives the protein CASSRFQGGNTIYF.

CDR3 in amino acids: CASKGGPGPETQYF. The CDR3 DNA is TGTGCCAGCAAAGGGGGTCCAGGGCCAGAGACCCAGTACTTC. V and J are TRBV28 and TRBJ2-5; TRBD1 might be the D (6 bases). The CDR3 runs 14 residues. Germline V gene data show CDR1 as MDHEN and CDR2 as SYDVKM. V lost 7 bases to trimming and J lost 4 bases, with 16 bases between them.

Written as DNA, the CDR3 is TGTGCCAGCAGCCTTAGCGGTTCCTACGAGCAGTACTTC. It translates to CASSLSGSYEQYF. The rearrangement links TRBV7-7 to TRBJ2-7; possible D gene TRBD2, 6 bases. CDR1 SSHAT and CDR2 FNYEAQ come from the germline V gene (reference sequence). CDR3 length equals 13 residues. V dropped 5 bases and J dropped 1 base, with 9 bases sitting between them.

Of note for this clone: One end of the junction varies from germline; a read error may be responsible. The chain has TRBV6-5 and TRBJ2-3; D might be TRBD2 (6 bases). The germline V gene encodes CDR1 MNHEY and CDR2 SVGAGI. CDR3 length equals 15 residues. CDR3: CASSYRSASGGARHF. Written as DNA, the CDR3 is TGTGCCAGCAGTTATCGATCAGCCAGCGGAGGGGCGCGGCATTTT.

This clone has more than one count but fewer than ten. The chain is built from TRBV5-4 and TRBJ1-2; 7 positions agree with TRBD1. With 7 bases clipped from V and 6 bases from J, the junction kept 9 bases outside the gene matches. From germline, CDR1 is SGHNT and CDR2 YYREEE (reference sequence). CDR3 length: 13 amino acids. CDR3 sequence (DNA): TGTGCCAGCCCGGTTCTCGACAGGGATGGCTACACCTTC. The encoded protein is CASPVLDRDGYTF.